This T cell receptor (beta chain) was observed in a study of Tregs in tolerant kidney transplant recipients. Recipients received nonmyeloablative bone marrow transplants from related graft donors, with transient mixed chimerism. TCRdb's copy holds only in-frame clones and misses some; the assay was immunoSEQ multiplex PCR. The table has fewer than 60,000 clones, approximately 91% seen once. Losses at the gene ends were 3 bases for V and 4 bases for J; bases not matched to a gene: 4. This CDR3 has 14 amino acids. From germline, CDR1 is GTSNPN and CDR2 SVGIG (reference sequence). The chain carries TRBV30 and TRBJ1-5; 9 bases agree with TRBD1. The TCR originated in a human patient who received a combined kidney and bone marrow transplant. Part of the T cells may come from the graft donor. Sequencing used CD8+ T cells from blood (PBMCs), obtained 24 months after the transplant. This CDR3 is CAWRSGTGNQPQHF. CDR3 coding DNA: TGTGCCTGGAGGTCCGGGACAGGGAATCAGCCCCAGCATTTT.